A selection of T cell receptor beta chains follows, all from one sample in a study of response to subunit inactivated influenza vaccine. TCRdb fed the RT-PCR reads into MiXCR, producing one record per CDR3 protein. The sample carries about 780,000 distinct CDR3 sequences, around 20% recorded once. The material was PBMCs from blood, obtained less than 6 days after vaccination. The receptor set was obtained from a man aged 45 to 65 who received an inactivated influenza vaccine. Each CDR3 is given with its conserved first and last residue. The D gene is left open where the match is weak. The size field is filled for only some rows; it gives once, few, many or a size class.

clone_size,j_call,d_call,v_call,cdr3_nt,cdr3_aa
many,TRBJ1-5,.,TRBV28,TGTGCCAGCAGCCCCGCCTCGTCTGGAGAACAGCCCCAGCATTTT,CASSPASSGEQPQHF
.,TRBJ2-1,TRBD2,TRBV10-3,TGTGCCATCAGGGGGACTAGCGGCCTTTACAATGAGCAGTTCTTC,CAIRGTSGLYNEQFF
.,TRBJ2-7,TRBD2,TRBV9,TGTGCCAGCAGCGAAACTAGCGGGGGTGGTTACGAGCAGTACTTC,CASSETSGGGYEQYF
.,TRBJ1-5,.,TRBV20-1,TGCAGTGCTAGAAGTCAGACGCGGCAGCCCCAGCATTTT,CSARSQTRQPQHF
.,TRBJ2-2,.,TRBV10-3,TGTGCCATCGGGGCAGCGAACACCGGGGAGCTGTTTTTT,CAIGAANTGELFF
few,TRBJ2-4,.,TRBV21-1,TGTGCCAGCAGCACTTTTCAGGCTTTAAACATTCAGTACTTC,CASSTFQALNIQYF
.,TRBJ2-3,TRBD2,TRBV6-2/TRBV6-3,TGTGCCAGCAGTTACTCTCCTGCGGGGGGCCGAGATACGCAGTATTTT,CASSYSPAGGRDTQYF
.,TRBJ2-7,TRBD1,TRBV4-1,TGCGCCAGCAGCCAAGATTTTCTCGTGACAGGGGCCCACTACGAGCAGTACTTC,CASSQDFLVTGAHYEQYF
few,TRBJ2-7,TRBD1,TRBV10-3,TGTGCCATCAGTGAGCCCGGACAGGGACTCTACGAGCAGTACTTC,CAISEPGQGLYEQYF
few,TRBJ2-1,.,TRBV4-2,TGTGCCAGCAGCCAAGATCCCCAACGAGACAATGAGCAGTTCTTC,CASSQDPQRDNEQFF
.,TRBJ2-1,.,TRBV7-2,TGTGCCAGCACCTTGGAGGGCCTCTCCTACAATGAGCAGTTCTTC,CASTLEGLSYNEQFF
.,TRBJ2-3,TRBD2,TRBV4-1,TGCGCCAGCAGCCCGGAAGCGGGGTACACAGATACGCAGTATTTT,CASSPEAGYTDTQYF
.,TRBJ1-4,.,TRBV12-3/TRBV12-4,TGTGCCAGCAGGGGGTATAATGAAAAACTGTTTTTT,CASRGYNEKLFF
once,TRBJ2-1,TRBD2,TRBV11-2,TGTGCCAGCAGATCTCTAGCGGGACCCCCCTACAATGAGCAGTTCTTC,CASRSLAGPPYNEQFF
many,TRBJ1-6,TRBD1,TRBV10-2,TGCGCCACCCGGACAGGGAGAGGTTATAATTCACCCCTCCACTTT,CATRTGRGYNSPLHF
many,TRBJ2-7,.,TRBV5-1,TGCGCCAGCAGCTCCCGGGACAAATCCTACGAGCAGTACTTC,CASSSRDKSYEQYF
few,TRBJ2-7,TRBD1,TRBV5-1,TGCGCCAGCAGCTGGGGACAGGAGAGCTCCTACGAGCAGTACTTC,CASSWGQESSYEQYF
many,TRBJ2-1,.,TRBV12-3/TRBV12-4,TGTGCCAGCAGTTTCGGAATTTACAATGAGCAGTTCTTC,CASSFGIYNEQFF
few,TRBJ2-4,TRBD2,TRBV4-1,TGCGCCAGCAGCCAAGTACTGTCGGGGGGCAAAAACATTCAGTACTTC,CASSQVLSGGKNIQYF
.,TRBJ2-3,.,TRBV10-3,TGTGCCATCAGAAGGACAGAAAACACAGATACGCAGTATTTT,CAIRRTENTDTQYF
.,TRBJ1-5,TRBD1,TRBV29-1,TGCAGCGCGCGACAGGGGGATTTGCCCCAGCATTTT,CSARQGDLPQHF
many,TRBJ1-1,.,TRBV29-1,TGCAGCGTTGAAGATCAGACAGCGAACACTGAAGCTTTCTTT,CSVEDQTANTEAFF
few,TRBJ1-5,.,TRBV5-1,TGCGCCAGCAGCCTAGGGACGGGACTTAGCAATCAGCCCCAGCATTTT,CASSLGTGLSNQPQHF
.,TRBJ1-2,.,TRBV7-2,TGTGCCAGCAGCTCGCAGCCAGGGGTCGACTATGGCTACACCTTC,CASSSQPGVDYGYTF
.,TRBJ1-1,.,TRBV10-2,TGCGCCAGCAGTACCGGGATGGGCACTGAAGCTTTCTTT,CASSTGMGTEAFF
.,TRBJ2-7,TRBD1,TRBV5-5,TGTGCCAGCAGTCACAGGGGCGCCTACGAGCAGTACTTC,CASSHRGAYEQYF
.,TRBJ2-7,TRBD1,TRBV5-6,TGTGCCAGCAGCTCGGACAGGGGGCTAAGCGAGCAGTACTTC,CASSSDRGLSEQYF
.,TRBJ1-1,.,TRBV20-1,TGCAGTGCCGGGCCCGGGACCCACCTCGGGACTGAAGCTTTCTTT,CSAGPGTHLGTEAFF
many,TRBJ2-1,.,TRBV12-3/TRBV12-4,TGTGCCAGCAGTTTCCTAGGGGGGGGCTCCTACAATGAGCAGTTCTTC,CASSFLGGGSYNEQFF
few,TRBJ2-7,TRBD2,TRBV20-1,TGCAGTGCTAGTATCGGGACTAGCGGCTACGAGCAGTACTTC,CSASIGTSGYEQYF
.,TRBJ1-5,.,TRBV20-1,TGCAGTGCTAGAGATCTGAGGCTGCATCAGCCCCAGCATTTT,CSARDLRLHQPQHF
.,TRBJ2-5,.,TRBV7-8,TGTGCCAGCAGCCCCCGCCCAGGGAGAGTAGAGACCCAGTACTTC,CASSPRPGRVETQYF
.,TRBJ1-1,.,TRBV6-1,TGTGCCAGCAGGACGACAGGAATGAACACTGAAGCTTTCTTT,CASRTTGMNTEAFF
few,TRBJ2-6,TRBD2,TRBV5-1,TGCGCCAGTGGACTAGCGGGAGGACCCTCTGGGGCCAACGTCCTGACTTTC,CASGLAGGPSGANVLTF
.,TRBJ2-3,TRBD2,TRBV20-1,TGCAGTGCTACCTGGGCTAGCGGGAGCCCAGATACGCAGTATTTT,CSATWASGSPDTQYF
.,TRBJ1-4,.,TRBV6-1,TGTGCCAGCACCTCGGGGGGTGGTATACGGGAAAAACTGTTTTTT,CASTSGGGIREKLFF
.,TRBJ1-2,.,TRBV4-3,TGCGCCAGCAGCCAATACAGGAACTATGGCTACACCTTC,CASSQYRNYGYTF
few,TRBJ2-2,.,TRBV7-9,TGTGCCAGCAGCTCTTGGGCAGAGACCGGGGAGCTGTTTTTT,CASSSWAETGELFF
many,TRBJ2-7,TRBD1,TRBV20-1,TGCAGTGTTCAACAGGGGAACGAGCAGTACTTC,CSVQQGNEQYF
few,TRBJ2-1,.,TRBV5-6,TGTGCCAGCCACGAAAGCTCCTACAATGAGCAGTTCTTC,CASHESSYNEQFF
.,TRBJ2-3,.,TRBV20-1,TGCAGTGGAAGCCCAACCTTGGCGGTCTGGTCCCCAGATACGCAGTATTTT,CSGSPTLAVWSPDTQYF
.,TRBJ2-7,TRBD1,TRBV24-1,TGTGCCACCAGTGATGCAGGGGGTAGCTCCTACGAGCAGTACTTC,CATSDAGGSSYEQYF
many,TRBJ1-3,.,TRBV29-1,TGCACCCCCGGGGGTGACACCATATATTTT,CTPGGDTIYF
.,TRBJ1-1,.,TRBV20-1,TGCAGTGCTAGGGGGGGTGGGCAGCTGAACACTGAAGCTTTCTTT,CSARGGGQLNTEAFF
.,TRBJ1-1,.,TRBV28,TGTGCCAGCAGTTGGGGCTCGTGGGGGTTCAACACTGAAGCTTTCTTT,CASSWGSWGFNTEAFF
.,TRBJ1-2,TRBD1,TRBV28,TGTGCCAGCGGACAGGACGGCCCGTCCAACGTCTACACCTTC,CASGQDGPSNVYTF
few,TRBJ2-1,TRBD2,TRBV20-1,TGCAGTGCTAGAGATAGGCTAGCGGGATACAATGAGCAGTTCTTC,CSARDRLAGYNEQFF
few,TRBJ2-7,.,TRBV5-1,TGCGCCAGCAGCCTCCAGGGGAGCGAGCAGTACTTC,CASSLQGSEQYF
.,TRBJ2-3,TRBD2,TRBV12-3/TRBV12-4,TGTGCCAGCAGTTTACCTAGCGGGGGGGCCGACACAGATACGCAGTATTTT,CASSLPSGGADTDTQYF
few,TRBJ2-7,.,TRBV20-1,TGCAGTGCTGCCGTCCTAGCGTGGAGCTCCTACGAGCAGTACTTC,CSAAVLAWSSYEQYF
.,TRBJ2-3,.,TRBV12-3/TRBV12-4,TGTGCCAGCAGTGGGGGCCCCACCAACACAGATACGCAGTATTTT,CASSGGPTNTDTQYF